These 19 T cell receptor beta chains came from one sample sequenced in a study of cytomegalovirus exposure and HLA in healthy donors. PCR amplification relied on 60 Vbeta primers (plus 13 Jbeta primers). The method was immunoSEQ multiplex PCR; TCRdb's version includes in-frame clones alone and lacks a portion of them. The table has around 120,000 clones, about four fifths seen once; the top ten hold around 9.1%. Sequenced: PBMCs. All receptors come from a woman aged 45-65 years in good health and CMV-seropositive.

The chain is built from TRBV7-2 and TRBJ2-1, with 7 nucleotides matching TRBD2. The V gene end was trimmed by 2 bases and the J gene end by 7 bases; junction bases not matched to a gene: 20. CDR3 length: 19 amino acids. The germline V gene encodes CDR1 SGHTA and CDR2 FQGNSA. CDR3 nucleotide sequence: TGTGCCAGCAGCTTATTCGTTAGTCTGGTCGGCGGGAGTGGGAATGAGCAGTTCTTC. This encodes CASSLFVSLVGGSGNEQFF.

V gene TRBV7-9 combines with J gene TRBJ2-3; tentatively, D is TRBD2 (5 bases). This CDR3 is built from 17 residues. Per germline, CDR1 SEHNR and CDR2 FQNEAQ (reference sequence). Trimming took 0 bases from V and 4 from J, leaving 17 bases between them. This chain's CDR3 is CASSLARASLAADTQYF. CDR3 in DNA: TGTGCCAGCAGCTTAGCGAGGGCTAGCCTCGCGGCAGATACGCAGTATTTT. Combining the CDR3 with reference TRBV7-9 and TRBJ2-3 gives the whole variable domain DTGVSQNPRHKITKRGQNVTFRCDPISEHNRLYWYRQTLGQGPEFLTYFQNEAQLEKSRLLSDRFSAERPKGSFSTLEIQRTEQGDSAMYLCASSLARASLAADTQYFGPGTRLTVL.

This chain joins TRBV7-9 and TRBJ2-3, with D possibly TRBD2 on 6 matching bases. The CDR3 runs to 12 residues. The V gene lost 8 bases and the J gene lost 6 bases, with 12 bases spanning the gap. Germline loops: CDR1 SEHNR, CDR2 FQNEAQ (reference sequence). The CDR3, as DNA: TGTGCCAGCGTACCAGGAGGGGATACGCAGTATTTT. The encoded protein is CASVPGGDTQYF.

The V gene is TRBV7-2, the J gene TRBJ1-3; 7 bases are shared with TRBD1. The CDR3 is made up of 16 amino acids. Germline-derived CDR1 and CDR2 are SGHTA and FQGNSA. J lost 2 bases, V lost 5 bases, and 9 bases had no gene match. For the CDR3, the DNA is TGTGCCAGCAGCCCTAGACAGGGTTGGGCTGGAAACACCATATATTTT. Residues: CASSPRQGWAGNTIYF. Based on the CDR3 plus reference TRBV7-2 and TRBJ1-3, the full variable domain is GAGVSQSPSNKVTEKGKDVELRCDPISGHTALYWYRQSLGQGLEFLIYFQGNSAPDKSGLPSDRFSAERTGGSVSTLTIQRTQQEDSAVYLCASSPRQGWAGNTIYFGEGSWLTVV.

The genes are TRBV4-3 and TRBJ1-4; D is undetermined. Germline lookup yields CDR1 LGHNA and CDR2 YSLEER. The CDR3 sequence is 15 residues long. V lost 0 bases and J lost 3, with 8 bases in between. The CDR3 here is CASSQDLRSNEKLFF. CDR3 bases: TGCGCCAGCAGCCAAGATCTCCGGTCTAATGAAAAACTGTTTTTT.

Worth noting for this clone: The same CDR3 arises from other DNA sequences in this sample as well. This rearrangement joins TRBV18 to TRBJ1-4, with D tentatively TRBD1 (6 bases). This CDR3 comprises 14 residues. The V gene lost 1 base and the J gene lost 6 bases, with 9 bases spanning the gap. CDR1 is KGHSH, CDR2 LQKENI, per germline. The CDR3 loop is CASSPLGADEKLFF. Written as DNA, the CDR3 is TGTGCCAGCTCACCACTGGGGGCAGATGAAAAACTGTTTTTT.

This clone was counted only a few times. Written as DNA, the CDR3 is TGCGCCAGCAGCTTCTTACCAACGACACGCTACTACGAGCAGTACTTC. It translates to CASSFLPTTRYYEQYF. The V gene is TRBV5-1, the J gene TRBJ2-7, with D unclear. V was trimmed by 2 bases and J by 3 bases, leaving 18 bases between them. The CDR3 totals 16 residues. CDR1 is SGHRS and CDR2 is YFSETQ in the germline V gene.

The chain combines TRBV15 with TRBJ2-1, with 7 bases identical to TRBD2. The V segment lost 0 bases and the J segment 10 bases; nucleotides outside the gene matches: 12. Germline CDR1 reads LNHNV; CDR2 reads YYDKDF (reference sequence). The CDR3 consists of 16 residues. The CDR3: CATSREGGTPAVEQFF. The DNA for the CDR3 is TGTGCCACCAGCAGAGAGGGAGGGACCCCCGCCGTCGAGCAGTTCTTC.

The chain joins TRBV7-2 to TRBJ2-1; TRBD2 matches at 7 bases. The CDR3 has 14 amino acids. The germline gives CDR1 SGHTA, CDR2 FQGNSA. V trimming: 1 base; J trimming: 5 bases; junction bases outside the gene matches: 2. The DNA for the CDR3 is TGTGCCAGCAGCTTAGGGGGGGGTAACAATGAGCAGTTCTTC. This encodes CASSLGGGNNEQFF. Combining the CDR3 with reference TRBV7-2 and TRBJ2-1 gives the whole variable domain GAGVSQSPSNKVTEKGKDVELRCDPISGHTALYWYRQSLGQGLEFLIYFQGNSAPDKSGLPSDRFSAERTGGSVSTLTIQRTQQEDSAVYLCASSLGGGNNEQFFGPGTRLTVL.

The rearrangement joins TRBV6-4 to TRBJ1-5; 9 bases are a match to TRBD1. The CDR3 consists of 15 residues. After removal of 6 bases from V and 4 bases from J, the junction contained 7 bases not matched to a gene. Germline CDR1 reads MRHNA; CDR2 reads SNTAGT. CDR3 residues: CASSLRDRENQPQHF. In nucleotides, the CDR3 is TGTGCCAGCAGCCTCCGGGACAGGGAGAATCAGCCCCAGCATTTT.

This clone was counted only a few times. This chain connects TRBV7-2 to TRBJ2-3, with 15 positions matching TRBD2. The CDR3 is made up of 17 amino acids. The V gene's germline CDR1 is SGHTA and CDR2 FQGNSA. Germline trimming cut 1 base from V and 5 bases from J; bases unmatched to any gene: 4. This CDR3 is CASSLVGLAGGGDTQYF. CDR3 coding DNA: TGTGCCAGCAGCTTAGTAGGACTAGCGGGAGGGGGAGATACGCAGTATTTT.

The CDR3 DNA reads as TGTGCCAGCAGCACAGGACAGGTCCAAGAGACCCAGTACTTC. It is translated as CASSTGQVQETQYF. This chain joins TRBV11-2 and TRBJ2-5; the match to TRBD1 covers 7 bases. The CDR3 sequence is 14 residues long. V lost 5 bases to trimming and J lost 1 base; unmatched junction nucleotides: 4. CDR1 and CDR2 (germline): SGHAT, FQNNGV.

The chain employs TRBV5-6 and TRBJ2-1, with TRBD2 identical over 7 bases. V shed 4 bases and J 7 bases; nucleotides not matched to a gene: 23. The CDR3 consists of 19 residues. CDR1 is SGHDT, CDR2 YYEEEE, per germline. CDR3 region: CASSAPGTGSRGYWNEQFF. CDR3 DNA sequence: TGTGCCAGCAGCGCGCCCGGAACTGGTTCGCGGGGGTACTGGAATGAGCAGTTCTTC. Drawing the rest from reference TRBV5-6 and TRBJ2-1, the complete variable domain is DAGVTQSPTHLIKTRGQQVTLRCSPKSGHDTVSWYQQALGQGPQFIFQYYEEEERQRGNFPDRFSGHQFPNYSSELNVNALLLGDSALYLCASSAPGTGSRGYWNEQFFGPGTRLTVL.

V usage is TRBV7-2 and J usage is TRBJ1-2; 7 bases are shared with TRBD1. From germline, CDR1 is SGHTA and CDR2 FQGNSA. J lost 1 base, V lost 2 bases, and 16 bases had no gene match. CDR3 length: 19 amino acids. The CDR3 protein is CASSLSGLTGTAYNYGYTF. CDR3 sequence (DNA): TGTGCCAGCAGCTTATCGGGGCTGACGGGGACAGCATATAACTATGGCTACACCTTC.

J is TRBJ2-2 and V is TRBV5-4, with TRBD1 matching 8 bases. The CDR3 sequence is 14 residues long. Germline-derived CDR1 and CDR2 are SGHNT and YYREEE (reference sequence). V was clipped by 3 bases and J by 6 bases; unmatched bases: 4. The CDR3: CASSSQGEAGELFF. The CDR3 DNA follows: TGTGCCAGCAGCTCACAGGGGGAGGCCGGGGAGCTGTTTTTT.

This chain joins TRBV4-2 and TRBJ2-7, with TRBD2 matching over 7 bases. The CDR3 runs 15 residues. V was clipped by 0 bases and J by 0 bases; unmatched bases: 2. The V gene's germline CDR1 is LGHNA and CDR2 YNFKEQ. CDR3 bases: TGTGCCAGCAGCCAAGATTCTAGCGGCTCCTACGAGCAGTACTTC. Its protein is CASSQDSSGSYEQYF.

This clone appeared a single time. This chain uses TRBV5-6 with TRBJ1-3, with 8 bases lining up with TRBD1. The V gene end was trimmed by 4 bases and the J gene end by 8 bases; junction bases not matched to a gene: 11. Germline values: CDR1 SGHDT, CDR2 YYEEEE. The CDR3 covers 15 residues. CDR3 sequence: CASSPDRGGRDTIYF. The CDR3, as DNA: TGTGCCAGCAGCCCCGACAGGGGAGGCCGGGACACCATATATTTT.

V is TRBV9 and J is TRBJ1-2; 10 nucleotides align to TRBD1. Unmatched junction bases numbered 9, after V lost 3 bases and J lost 7 bases. In germline, CDR1 is SGDLS, CDR2 YYNGEE. The CDR3 covers 15 residues. CDR3 DNA: TGTGCCAGCAGCGCACGACAGGGGGCAGGGGGTGGCTACACCTTC. Amino acids: CASSARQGAGGGYTF.

The chain carries TRBV18 and TRBJ2-7, with D maybe TRBD2 (6 bases). Trimming took off 6 bases at V and 5 bases at J, with 23 bases between the two ends. The CDR3 has 16 residues. The germline CDR1 and CDR2 sequences are KGHSH and LQKENI. This CDR3 reads CASSPLGRGSPDEQYF. The DNA for the CDR3 is TGTGCCAGCTCCCCCCTAGGGCGGGGATCCCCCGACGAGCAGTACTTC.